A single sample is the source of the 20 T cell receptor beta chains below, sequenced in a study of response to subunit inactivated influenza vaccine. TCRdb redid the calling of the RT-PCR reads with MiXCR, one entry per CDR3 protein. The data contain 450,000 to 500,000 distinct CDR3 sequences, about 10% of them singletons. The input for sequencing was PBMCs from blood, taken roughly 6 weeks after vaccination. The receptor set was obtained from a man aged 50 to 59 who received an inactivated influenza vaccine.

In its sample, this clonotype was seen many times. The chain couples TRBV4-3 to TRBJ1-1; tentative D call: TRBD1 (5 bases). This CDR3 is built from 17 residues. Germline loops: CDR1 LGHNA, CDR2 YSLEER. With 0 bases removed from V and 0 bases from J, the gap between germline ends came to 14 bases. As DNA, the CDR3 is TGCGCCAGCAGCCAAGATAGGGGAGGGAGCATGAACACTGAAGCTTTCTTT. Protein product: CASSQDRGGSMNTEAFF.

CDR3 bases: TGCGCCAGCAGCCAAGATCGACTAAGCTCCTACGAGCAGTACTTC. Its protein product is CASSQDRLSSYEQYF. V usage is TRBV4-1 and J usage is TRBJ2-7, with D maybe TRBD2 (5 bases). Trimming stripped 0 bases from V and 0 bases from J, with 9 bases between. Germline CDR1 is MGHRA and CDR2 is YSYEKL. The CDR3 length is 15 residues.

This sequence joins TRBV4-3 and TRBJ2-7, with 8 bases that match TRBD2. Per germline, CDR1 LGHNA and CDR2 YSLEER. This CDR3 has 18 residues. Trimming cost V 0 bases and J 3 bases; bases outside gene matches: 13. The CDR3 sequence: CASSQDTIRRGGYYEQYF. CDR3 nucleotides: TGCGCCAGCAGCCAAGATACGATTAGACGGGGGGGGTACTACGAGCAGTACTTC.

V and J are TRBV5-5 and TRBJ1-4, with D maybe TRBD1 (5 bases). Per germline, CDR1 SGHKS and CDR2 YYEKEE (reference sequence). V was cut by 5 bases and J by 4 bases, with 15 bases left in between. This CDR3 contains 15 residues. DNA of the CDR3: TGTGCCAGCAGATTCGCCCCCGGGGGTAATGAAAAACTGTTTTTT. Translating gives CASRFAPGGNEKLFF.

A single count supports this clonotype. The chain has TRBV5-1 and TRBJ1-1; D uncertain. V lost 0 bases and J lost 4, with 7 bases in between. This CDR3 region has 13 residues. Germline CDR1 reads SGHRS; CDR2 reads YFSETQ. CDR3 residues: CASSLDSATEAFF. As DNA, the CDR3 is TGCGCCAGCAGCTTGGACAGCGCCACTGAAGCTTTCTTT. Based on the CDR3 plus reference TRBV5-1 and TRBJ1-1, the full variable domain is KAGVTQTPRYLIKTRGQQVTLSCSPISGHRSVSWYQQTPGQGLQFLFEYFSETQRNKGNFPGRFSGRQFSNSRSEMNVSTLELGDSALYLCASSLDSATEAFFGQGTRLTVV.

There are many counts of this clonotype. J is TRBJ1-3 and V is TRBV2; D is unclear. Trimming pared 5 bases from V and 2 bases from J, leaving 7 bases between. Germline loops: CDR1 SNHLY, CDR2 FYNNEI. The CDR3 runs to 13 residues. The CDR3 region has the DNA TGTGCCAGCAGTCAGGCTGCTGGAAACACCATATATTTT. Translating gives CASSQAAGNTIYF.

The V and J genes are TRBV7-9 and TRBJ1-1; D may be TRBD1 (6 bases). The germline V gene encodes CDR1 SEHNR and CDR2 FQNEAQ (reference sequence). V shed 3 bases and J shed 5 bases, with 10 bases lying between them. The CDR3 sequence is 13 residues long. The CDR3 coding sequence is TGTGCCAGCAGCTTCGGACAGCGGACTGAAGCTTTCTTT. It codes for CASSFGQRTEAFF.

In this sample, this clonotype turned up many times. The chain employs TRBV20-1 and TRBJ1-4, with TRBD1 identical over 9 bases. V shed 5 bases and J 8 bases; nucleotides not matched to a gene: 9. Germline CDR1 reads DFQATT; CDR2 reads SNEGSKA (reference sequence). The CDR3 runs to 14 residues. The CDR3 here is CSASPGQGREKLFF. CDR3 bases: TGCAGTGCTTCTCCGGGACAGGGTCGAGAAAAACTGTTTTTT.

This clonotype has more than one count but fewer than ten. This chain links TRBV25-1 with TRBJ2-3; 9 nucleotides line up with TRBD2. Germline assignment: CDR1 MGHDK and CDR2 SYGVNS. This CDR3 contains 17 residues. Trimming cost V 1 base and J 0 bases; bases outside gene matches: 5. CDR3: CASSEWLAGSSTDTQYF. The CDR3 region has the DNA TGTGCCAGCAGTGAATGGCTAGCGGGGTCTAGCACAGATACGCAGTATTTT.

This clonotype was picked up many times. The gene calls are TRBV20-1 and TRBJ2-1; D gene ambiguous. CDR3 size: 11 residues. Germline CDR1 is DFQATT and CDR2 is SNEGSKA (reference sequence). Between the trimmed V and J ends, which lost 3 bases and 5 bases, there was a span of 5 bases. The CDR3 coding sequence is TGCAGTGCTAGTAGCAACAATGAGCAGTTCTTC. It specifies CSASSNNEQFF.

This clonotype was seen only a few times. The chain is built from TRBV5-1 and TRBJ2-4; tentatively, D is TRBD1 or TRBD2 (6 bases each). The V end lost 0 bases, the J end lost 1 base, and 17 bases lay between the germline ends. Germline V gene data show CDR1 as SGHRS and CDR2 as YFSETQ. The CDR3 is 18 amino acids. Here the CDR3 reads CASSLAAWQGRAKNIQYF. The CDR3 DNA reads TGCGCCAGCAGCTTGGCAGCCTGGCAGGGGAGGGCCAAAAACATTCAGTACTTC.

This clonotype was found many times. The J gene is TRBJ1-1, the V gene TRBV20-1, with D possibly matching TRBD1 (5 bases). Germline loops: CDR1 DFQATT, CDR2 SNEGSKA (reference sequence). This CDR3 is 13 amino acids long. The V gene lost 6 bases and the J gene lost 6 bases, with 17 bases spanning the gap. CDR3 nucleotides: TGCAGTGCCAACCTGGGGGAAAACCCTGAAGCTTTCTTT. Protein product: CSANLGENPEAFF.

The sample holds many counts of this clonotype. The chain has TRBV7-2 and TRBJ2-5, with 7 bases that match TRBD2. The length of the CDR3 is 14 residues. The trim removed 5 bases at V and 7 bases at J, leaving 10 bases unmatched. Germline V gene lookup returns CDR1 SGHTA and CDR2 FQGNSA. CDR3 DNA sequence: TGTGCCAGCAGCCGAGATCGGGGGGAAGGGACCCAGTACTTC. It codes for CASSRDRGEGTQYF.

The rearrangement links TRBV20-1 to TRBJ2-1; D is perhaps TRBD2 (5 bases). Trimming took 6 bases from V and 6 from J, leaving 24 bases between them. The CDR3 length is 16 residues. CDR1 is DFQATT, CDR2 SNEGSKA, per germline (reference sequence). The CDR3 protein is CSAQTPRGTRVNEQFF. The CDR3 nucleotides read TGCAGTGCCCAGACCCCGCGCGGAACTAGGGTCAATGAGCAGTTCTTC.

This clonotype was recorded many times. This chain joins TRBV6-5 and TRBJ2-7; unclear D gene. Germline loops: CDR1 MNHEY, CDR2 SVGAGI. CDR3 length equals 15 residues. Trimming cost V 3 bases and J 2 bases, with 14 bases left between them. CDR3 DNA: TGTGCCAGCAGTTATGGTTCGCCCCGAACCTACGAGCAGTACTTC. This sequence encodes CASSYGSPRTYEQYF.

The chain's CDR3 is CASSRTSGGEIASEQYF. Written as DNA, the CDR3 is TGTGCCAGCAGTCGGACTAGCGGGGGGGAGATCGCAAGCGAGCAGTACTTC. This chain joins TRBV27 and TRBJ2-7; 15 positions agree with TRBD2. V lost 5 bases, J lost 6 bases, and 11 bases stayed unmatched. Germline V CDR1 and CDR2: MNHEY, SMNVEV (reference sequence). The CDR3 contains 17 residues.

This clonotype was found many times. The chain joins TRBV7-2 to TRBJ2-4, with 8 nucleotides matching TRBD1. With V trimmed by 5 bases and J by 8 bases, 5 bases remained unmatched. The CDR3 contains 13 residues. Germline CDR1 and CDR2: SGHTA and FQGNSA. The CDR3 DNA is TGTGCCAGCAGCCAGATGACAGGGGACATTCAGTACTTC. It encodes CASSQMTGDIQYF. Supplemented by reference TRBV7-2 and TRBJ2-4, the full variable domain reads GAGVSQSPSNKVTEKGKDVELRCDPISGHTALYWYRQSLGQGLEFLIYFQGNSAPDKSGLPSDRFSAERTGGSVSTLTIQRTQQEDSAVYLCASSQMTGDIQYFGAGTRLSVL.

As DNA, the CDR3 is TGCGCCAGCAGGGAGACAGGGTTTAACTATGGCTACACCTTC. It translates to CASRETGFNYGYTF. The V and J genes are TRBV10-2 and TRBJ1-2, with 7 positions matching TRBD1. Germline-derived CDR1 and CDR2 are WSHSY and SAAADI. The CDR3 has 14 amino acids. Trimming at V came to 6 bases and at J to 1 base, leaving 5 bases not matched to a gene.

On this clonotype: At one end, the junction sequence differs from germline, possibly due to a read error. This rearrangement joins TRBV7-9 to TRBJ2-7; D is ambiguous. CDR1 and CDR2 (germline): SEHNR, FQNEAQ (reference sequence). The CDR3 is made up of 13 amino acids. CDR3 loop: CASSLFGPEEQKF. CDR3 sequence (DNA): TGTGCCAGCAGCTTATTTGGGCCGGAAGAGCAAAAGTTC.

The table lists this clonotype with many counts. This chain connects TRBV9 to TRBJ2-7, with 9 nucleotides matching TRBD1. The CDR3 runs 14 residues. V was clipped by 4 bases and J by 3 bases; unmatched bases: 5. Per the germline V gene, CDR1 is SGDLS and CDR2 is YYNGEE. As DNA, the CDR3 is TGTGCCAGCAGCAAGGGACAGGGTTACTACGAGCAGTACTTC. It codes for CASSKGQGYYEQYF. The full variable domain, with the rest looked up from reference TRBV9 and TRBJ2-7, is DSGVTQTPKHLITATGQRVTLRCSPRSGDLSVYWYQQSLDQGLQFLIQYYNGEERAKGNILERFSAQQFPDLHSELNLSSLELGDSALYFCASSKGQGYYEQYFGPGTRLTVT.